The clone carrying this TCR beta chain was detected a few times. Its antigen is unidentified. The sample comes from a study of T cell repertoires in cytomegalovirus infection. In TCRdb, the reads were re-called with MiXCR into one record per CDR3 protein. The sample records some 600,000 distinct CDR3 sequences, about 24% being singletons. Findings and limits, study-wide: Identification of carriers of CMV plus the relevant HLA was achieved through cumulative public TCR beta family frequency.

The CDR3 is 16 amino acids. Germline CDR1 is MGHDK and CDR2 is SYGVNS. V was clipped by 0 bases and J by 7 bases, with 18 bases between them. Specimen: CD8+ T cells from PBMCs. The receptor was isolated from a human donor in good health (CMV status not recorded). Some clones in this sample may be carry-over from other donors' samples. The V and J genes are TRBV25-1 and TRBJ1-2, with D hard to call. DNA of the CDR3: TGTGCCAGCAGTGAATATCTCACAGCAGACCGATTTGGCTACACCTTC. This translates into CASSEYLTADRFGYTF.